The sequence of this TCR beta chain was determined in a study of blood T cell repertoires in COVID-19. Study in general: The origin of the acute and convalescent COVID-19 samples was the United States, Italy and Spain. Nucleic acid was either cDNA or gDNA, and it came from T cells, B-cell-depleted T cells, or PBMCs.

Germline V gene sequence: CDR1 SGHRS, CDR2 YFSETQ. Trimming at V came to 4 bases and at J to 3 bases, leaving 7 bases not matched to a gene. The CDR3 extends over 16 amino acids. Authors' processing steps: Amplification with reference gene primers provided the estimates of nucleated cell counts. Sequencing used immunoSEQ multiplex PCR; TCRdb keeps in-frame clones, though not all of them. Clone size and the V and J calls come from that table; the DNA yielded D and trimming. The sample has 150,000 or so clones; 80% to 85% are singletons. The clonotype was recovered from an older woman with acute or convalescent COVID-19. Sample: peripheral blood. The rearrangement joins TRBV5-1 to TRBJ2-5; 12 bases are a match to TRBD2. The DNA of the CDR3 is TGCGCCAGCAGCATCTGGACTAGCGGGGAGGAAGAGACCCAGTACTTC. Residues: CASSIWTSGEEETQYF.